The 30 T cell receptor beta chains below all came from one sample that was sequenced in a study of blood T cell repertoires in COVID-19. The table came from immunoSEQ multiplex PCR; TCRdb's copy has only in-frame clones and leaves some out. Here the sample spans over 350,000 clones, roughly 88% being singletons. Sequenced material: peripheral blood. The receptor source for this set is a woman between 25 and 40 years old with active or convalescent COVID-19.

V is TRBV5-1 and J is TRBJ1-6, with TRBD1 matching 12 bases. V shed 4 bases and J 10 bases; nucleotides not matched to a gene: 3. This CDR3 is built from 14 residues. Germline CDR1 is SGHRS and CDR2 is YFSETQ. CDR3 DNA: TGCGCCAGCAGCGAGGGACAGGGGGCGTCACCCCTCCACTTT. The encoded protein is CASSEGQGASPLHF.

This clone was found a few times. The chain recombines TRBV25-1 with TRBJ2-5; no firm D call. The CDR3 runs to 14 residues. V was cut by 4 bases and J by 5 bases, with 14 bases left in between. CDR1 and CDR2 from the germline V gene are MGHDK and SYGVNS. The CDR3 sequence is CASSGRDFPETQYF. The CDR3 DNA is TGTGCCAGCAGTGGGAGAGACTTCCCCGAGACCCAGTACTTC.

The chain links TRBV27 to TRBJ2-2, with 12 positions matching TRBD2. The V and J ends lost 4 bases and 7 bases, in that order; junction bases with no gene match: 13. This CDR3 has 18 residues. The germline V gene has CDR1 MNHEY and CDR2 SMNVEV (reference sequence). This CDR3 is CASSSPPSSGRASGELFF. In DNA form, the CDR3 reads TGTGCCAGCAGTTCCCCCCCTTCTAGCGGGAGGGCCAGCGGGGAGCTGTTTTTT.

This clone has more than one count but fewer than ten. The chain couples TRBV11-3 to TRBJ1-1; 8 bases match TRBD1. Germline V gene data show CDR1 as SGHNT and CDR2 as YENEEA. Trimming took 1 base from V and 1 from J; bases not matched to a gene: 8. The length of the CDR3 is 17 residues. DNA for the CDR3: TGTGCCAGCAGCTTAGGGTTCGGACAGGGCAAGAACACTGAAGCTTTCTTT. Translating gives CASSLGFGQGKNTEAFF.

The gene calls are TRBV28 and TRBJ1-2; no firm D call. Germline loops: CDR1 MDHEN, CDR2 SYDVKM. Trimming stripped 8 bases from V and 8 bases from J, with 15 bases between. The CDR3 sequence is 12 residues long. CDR3 protein: CASSRGVRGYTF. The CDR3 nucleotides are TGTGCCAGCTCGCGCGGGGTCAGAGGCTACACCTTC.

The chain carries TRBV5-1 and TRBJ1-5, with a weak D call TRBD1 (6 bases). Germline-derived CDR1 and CDR2 are SGHRS and YFSETQ. The CDR3 is 13 amino acids. The V end lost 3 bases, the J end lost 3 bases, and 7 bases lay between the germline ends. CDR3 sequence reads: CASSWTVNQPQHF. CDR3 in DNA: TGCGCCAGCAGCTGGACAGTCAATCAGCCCCAGCATTTT.

DNA of the CDR3: TGTGCCAGCAGTGAAAGGGACAGGGGGCCGGATGGCTACACCTTC. Translating gives CASSERDRGPDGYTF. This sequence joins TRBV6-1 and TRBJ1-2; 12 positions match TRBD1. This CDR3 has 15 residues. The germline CDR1 and CDR2 sequences are MNHNS and SASEGT. The V segment lost 2 bases and the J segment 6 bases; nucleotides outside the gene matches: 4.

The rearrangement links TRBV27 to TRBJ1-6; possibly TRBD1 for D (5 bases). The germline V and J ends were trimmed by 6 bases and 3 bases, with 12 bases remaining between them. CDR3 length equals 15 residues. Germline-derived CDR1 and CDR2 are MNHEY and SMNVEV (reference sequence). This CDR3 is CASSSRGIYNSPLHF. The CDR3 bases are TGTGCCAGCAGCTCCCGGGGGATCTATAATTCACCCCTCCACTTT.

The CDR3 here is CASSLAGQGVPGELFF. The CDR3 DNA is TGCGCCAGCAGCTTGGCCGGACAGGGCGTACCCGGGGAGCTGTTTTTT. This chain uses TRBV5-1 with TRBJ2-2; 8 bases fit TRBD1. This CDR3 region has 16 residues. Germline trimming cut 0 bases from V and 6 bases from J; bases unmatched to any gene: 7. The germline gives CDR1 SGHRS, CDR2 YFSETQ.

This chain joins TRBV2 and TRBJ2-2, with 8 bases matching TRBD2. The germline V gene encodes CDR1 SNHLY and CDR2 FYNNEI. V was pared by 5 bases and J by 2 bases, with 10 bases of the junction left unmatched. This CDR3 region has 17 residues. This CDR3 is CASSPRRGEANTGELFF. CDR3 in DNA: TGTGCCAGCAGTCCAAGGCGGGGGGAGGCCAACACCGGGGAGCTGTTTTTT.

This clone was detected only once. J is TRBJ1-6 and V is TRBV6-5, with D possibly matching TRBD1 (5 bases). Trimming stripped 8 bases from V and 10 bases from J, with 15 bases between. Germline CDR1 MNHEY, CDR2 SVGAGI. This CDR3 has 13 residues. CDR3 sequence: CASQRGSGSPLHF. The CDR3 bases are TGTGCCAGCCAAAGGGGCAGTGGATCACCCCTCCACTTT.

The chain employs TRBV6-1 and TRBJ2-2; TRBD2 is a possible D gene (5 bases). The V and J ends lost 3 bases and 6 bases respectively, with 11 bases between them. This CDR3 spans 14 amino acids. Germline V gene lookup returns CDR1 MNHNS and CDR2 SASEGT. CDR3 sequence reads: CASSERVSPGELFF. CDR3 sequence (DNA): TGTGCCAGCAGTGAGCGGGTCTCGCCCGGGGAGCTGTTTTTT.

The V and J genes are TRBV19 and TRBJ2-3, with D uncertain. The germline gives CDR1 LNHDA, CDR2 SQIVND (reference sequence). V lost 6 bases, J lost 2 bases, and 9 bases lay in between. This CDR3 comprises 13 residues. CDR3: CASSPTYTDTQYF. CDR3 nucleotide sequence: TGTGCCAGTAGCCCGACTTACACAGATACGCAGTATTTT.

The J gene is TRBJ2-2, the V gene TRBV20-1; TRBD2 matches 8 bases. Trimming took 3 bases from V and 6 from J; bases not matched to a gene: 9. Looked up from germline, CDR1 is DFQATT and CDR2 is SNEGSKA (reference sequence). This CDR3 has 15 amino acids. In DNA form, the CDR3 reads TGCAGTGCTAGTTCTGATAGCGGGAATCCCGGGGAGCTGTTTTTT. Translating it yields CSASSDSGNPGELFF.

The gene calls are TRBV23-1 and TRBJ1-1; D gene uncertain. TRBV23-1 is reported as an ORF; its role is uncertain. The ends were cut back, 0 bases at V and 2 bases at J, with 7 bases in the middle. This CDR3 contains 14 residues. The CDR3: CASSQSNGNTEAFF. The CDR3 nucleotides read TGCGCCAGCAGTCAATCGAACGGTAACACTGAAGCTTTCTTT.

Here the CDR3 DNA reads TGTGCCAGCAGCTTAGGACGACAGACCACTGAAGCTTTCTTT. Its protein is CASSLGRQTTEAFF. The V call is TRBV11-3, the J call TRBJ1-1, with a tentative D call TRBD1 (5 bases). The CDR3 loop spans 14 amino acids. V lost 1 base and J lost 4, with 10 bases in between. Germline loops: CDR1 SGHNT, CDR2 YENEEA.

The chain carries TRBV2 and TRBJ2-5; no clear D. V was cut by 2 bases and J by 1 base, with 8 bases left in between. The CDR3 spans 14 residues. Germline values: CDR1 SNHLY, CDR2 FYNNEI. Here the CDR3 DNA reads TGTGCCAGCAGTGAATGGGCAGGCCAAGAGACCCAGTACTTC. As protein: CASSEWAGQETQYF.

The chain carries TRBV29-1 and TRBJ2-5, with TRBD2 matching 10 bases. The CDR3 spans 13 residues. J gave up 7 bases and V 5 bases, and 7 bases lay outside the gene matches. The germline V gene has CDR1 SQVTM and CDR2 ANQGSEA. CDR3 bases: TGCAGCGTTCGTCTAGCGGGAGAACTGACCCAGTACTTC. This codes for CSVRLAGELTQYF. The whole variable domain, remainder taken from reference TRBV29-1 and TRBJ2-5, is SAVISQKPSRDICQRGTSLTIQCQVDSQVTMMFWYRQQPGQSLTLIATANQGSEATYESGFVIDKFPISRPNLTFSTLTVSNMSPEDSSIYLCSVRLAGELTQYFGPGTRLLVL.

This clone was seen only a few times. J is TRBJ2-7 and V is TRBV6-5; 8 nucleotides align to TRBD2. Germline CDR1 is MNHEY and CDR2 is SVGAGI. J gave up 6 bases and V 4 bases, and 8 bases lay outside the gene matches. This CDR3 is built from 14 residues. The CDR3 reads CASSSSGSFGEQYF. For the CDR3, the DNA is TGTGCCAGCAGTTCCAGCGGGAGCTTTGGCGAGCAGTACTTC.

The chain has TRBV30 and TRBJ1-2; 7 bases fit TRBD1. With V trimmed by 5 bases and J by 8 bases, 14 bases remained unmatched. The germline V gene has CDR1 GTSNPN and CDR2 SVGIG (reference sequence). The CDR3 has 14 amino acids. CDR3 amino acids: CAWDNPGQPPGYTF. DNA for the CDR3: TGTGCCTGGGATAACCCGGGACAGCCGCCGGGCTACACCTTC.

This chain uses TRBV19 with TRBJ1-2; no definite D call. With 5 bases removed from V and 2 bases from J, the gap between germline ends came to 18 bases. Germline V lookup: CDR1 LNHDA, CDR2 SQIVND (reference sequence). The CDR3 runs 16 residues. Written as DNA, the CDR3 is TGTGCCAGTAGTTTGGACGGGGATTACTTAAACTATGGCTACACCTTC. It codes for CASSLDGDYLNYGYTF.

This rearrangement joins TRBV7-9 to TRBJ2-5, with D hard to call. CDR1 is SEHNR, CDR2 FQNEAQ, per germline (reference sequence). V was trimmed by 4 bases and J by 7 bases, leaving 7 bases between them. The CDR3 length is 11 residues. The CDR3 nucleotides read TGTGCCAGCAGCTCCAGTGGGACCCAGTACTTC. Encoded protein: CASSSSGTQYF.

This chain uses TRBV6-5 with TRBJ2-1; weak D call: TRBD2 (5 bases). Germline values: CDR1 MNHEY, CDR2 SVGAGI. The CDR3 runs to 13 residues. The V gene lost 2 bases and the J gene lost 10 bases, with 12 bases spanning the gap. CDR3 sequence: CASSYTGKREQFF. CDR3 coding DNA: TGTGCCAGCAGTTACACCGGGAAAAGGGAGCAGTTCTTC.

This sequence joins TRBV19 and TRBJ1-5, with no clear D. Germline V gene lookup returns CDR1 LNHDA and CDR2 SQIVND (reference sequence). Trimming stripped 5 bases from V and 4 bases from J, with 6 bases between. The CDR3 has 12 residues. CDR3 bases: TGTGCCAGTAGTCAAGCAAATCAGCCCCAGCATTTT. This sequence encodes CASSQANQPQHF.

The chain recombines TRBV6-5 with TRBJ1-1; D may be TRBD1 (6 bases). The germline CDR1 and CDR2 sequences are MNHEY and SVGAGI. Trimming took off 6 bases at V and 1 base at J, with 15 bases between the two ends. This CDR3 has 15 residues. The CDR3 is CASRDWDTSNTEAFF. DNA for the CDR3: TGTGCCAGCAGAGACTGGGACACCTCGAACACTGAAGCTTTCTTT.

The chain is built from TRBV11-2 and TRBJ1-5; D remains unclear. The CDR3 loop spans 13 amino acids. Trimming pared 4 bases from V and 0 bases from J, leaving 4 bases between. Germline V lookup: CDR1 SGHAT, CDR2 FQNNGV. CDR3 nucleotide sequence: TGTGCCAGCAGCTACTATAGCAATCAGCCCCAGCATTTT. The encoded protein is CASSYYSNQPQHF.

The chain uses TRBV5-1 and TRBJ1-2, with D possibly TRBD1 on 6 matching bases. This CDR3 is built from 14 residues. Germline V CDR1 and CDR2: SGHRS, YFSETQ. V lost 4 bases, J lost 3 bases, and 13 bases lay in between. The DNA of the CDR3 is TGCGCCAGCAGCCGCGAGGGGGTCGACTATGGCTACACCTTC. Its translation: CASSREGVDYGYTF.

The table lists this clone with a count of one. The chain couples TRBV6-5 to TRBJ2-2; D possibly corresponds to TRBD1 (6 bases). V was shortened by 6 bases and J by 6 bases, with 8 bases between the two germline ends. The CDR3 loop spans 12 amino acids. The germline CDR1 and CDR2 sequences are MNHEY and SVGAGI. For the CDR3, the DNA is TGTGCCAGCAGACAGGGTGCCGGGGAGCTGTTTTTT. Translated, it gives CASRQGAGELFF.

This chain connects TRBV24-1 to TRBJ1-4; 8 nucleotides line up with TRBD1. Germline V CDR1 and CDR2: KGHDR, SFDVKD. V dropped 0 bases and J dropped 7; count of bases not matched to a gene: 12. CDR3 length: 18 residues. CDR3 amino acids: CATSDLTGGMTRGEKLFF. DNA for the CDR3: TGTGCCACCAGTGATTTGACAGGGGGAATGACGCGGGGTGAAAAACTGTTTTTT.

CDR3 nucleotide sequence: TGTGCCAGCAGCTTGGTACTAGCGGGAGGCCCTACAGATACGCAGTATTTT. This gives the protein CASSLVLAGGPTDTQYF. The chain employs TRBV5-6 and TRBJ2-3, with TRBD2 matching over 12 bases. Unmatched junction bases numbered 5, after V lost 0 bases and J lost 3 bases. The CDR3 consists of 17 residues. Germline CDR1 reads SGHDT; CDR2 reads YYEEEE.